These 21 T cell receptor beta chains came from one sample sequenced in a study of HIV-infected patients and healthy controls. cDNA was made from 500 ng RNA using alpha and beta constant primers. Using multiplexing indices, alpha and beta chain libraries were generated apart by chain-specific third strand synthesis. TCRdb re-called the 5' RACE reads through MiXCR, storing one row per CDR3 protein. Here the sample spans about 17,000 distinct CDR3 sequences, 9.5% to 13% being singletons. No cell fractionation was done, so the repertoire covers all unsorted peripheral blood T cells. Sequencing used blood. These receptors were obtained from an adult in good health.

This clonotype was recorded many times. V gene TRBV25-1 combines with J gene TRBJ2-6, with D possibly TRBD1 on 5 matching bases. The V gene's germline CDR1 is MGHDK and CDR2 SYGVNS. Trimming shortened V by 8 bases and J by 1 base, and 18 bases separated the two germline ends. The CDR3 is 17 residues long. In DNA form, the CDR3 reads TGTGCCAGCTCGACAGCCACTGGTATTTCTGGGGCCAACGTCCTGACTTTC. Protein sequence: CASSTATGISGANVLTF.

The chain employs TRBV9 and TRBJ2-2; no clear D. The CDR3 totals 14 residues. Germline V gene sequence: CDR1 SGDLS, CDR2 YYNGEE. V gave up 0 bases and J gave up 6 bases, with 9 bases separating them. CDR3 in amino acids: CASSVAQPSGELFF. The CDR3 DNA is TGTGCCAGCAGCGTAGCACAGCCGTCCGGGGAGCTGTTTTTT.

The table lists this clonotype with a few counts. This chain links TRBV20-1 with TRBJ1-1, with TRBD1 identical over 8 bases. The CDR3 is 14 residues long. Germline-derived CDR1 and CDR2 are DFQATT and SNEGSKA (reference sequence). With 3 bases clipped from V and 0 bases from J, the junction kept 3 bases outside the gene matches. For the CDR3, the DNA is TGCAGTGCTAGGGTGGACAGGGTGAACACTGAAGCTTTCTTT. Encoded protein: CSARVDRVNTEAFF.

This clonotype was seen only a few times. The rearrangement links TRBV5-6 to TRBJ2-7, with 9 bases identical to TRBD1. The CDR3 has 14 residues. The V segment lost 6 bases and the J segment 4 bases; nucleotides outside the gene matches: 8. Germline CDR1 reads SGHDT; CDR2 reads YYEEEE. As DNA, the CDR3 is TGTGCCAGCATGCCCGGGACAGGGTGGTACGAGCAGTACTTC. Encoded protein: CASMPGTGWYEQYF.

This clonotype was observed many times. CDR3 residues: CASSLQGTNEKLFF. The CDR3 bases are TGTGCCAGCAGTTTACAGGGAACTAATGAAAAACTGTTTTTT. V gene TRBV27 combines with J gene TRBJ1-4; D is possibly TRBD1 (5 bases). Looked up from germline, CDR1 is MNHEY and CDR2 is SMNVEV (reference sequence). Trimming took off 2 bases at V and 1 base at J, with 5 bases between the two ends. CDR3 length: 14 amino acids.

This clonotype occurred many times. The V and J genes are TRBV6-5 and TRBJ2-1; 9 positions agree with TRBD1. The germline CDR1 and CDR2 sequences are MNHEY and SVGAGI. After removal of 0 bases from V and 8 bases from J, the junction contained 11 bases not matched to a gene. The CDR3 contains 17 residues. The CDR3 loop is CASSYSSLGTGSHEQFF. DNA for the CDR3: TGTGCCAGCAGTTACTCGAGTCTCGGGACAGGGTCCCATGAGCAGTTCTTC.

This clonotype was counted many times. The rearrangement links TRBV27 to TRBJ2-7; TRBD1 might be the D (6 bases). Germline V gene data show CDR1 as MNHEY and CDR2 as SMNVEV (reference sequence). The CDR3 is 14 amino acids. The ends were cut back, 5 bases at V and 6 bases at J, with 17 bases in the middle. CDR3 in amino acids: CASSGWTDSPEQYF. For the CDR3, the DNA is TGTGCCAGCAGTGGTTGGACAGACTCCCCCGAGCAGTACTTC.

This clonotype showed up many times. The chain links TRBV7-2 to TRBJ2-7; no clear D. Trimming removed 5 bases at V and 6 bases at J, with 14 bases between. This CDR3 is 13 amino acids long. In germline, CDR1 is SGHTA, CDR2 FQGNSA. CDR3 sequence: CASSPGRRVEQYF. CDR3 sequence (DNA): TGTGCCAGCAGCCCGGGCCGGCGCGTCGAGCAGTACTTC.

With regard to this clonotype: The junction departs from germline at one end; a sequencing error may be responsible. The genes are TRBV2 and TRBJ1-4; D is perhaps TRBD1 (5 bases). The length of the CDR3 is 13 residues. Germline V gene lookup returns CDR1 SNHLY and CDR2 FYNNEI. The CDR3 spells CATQRDSNEKLIF. For the CDR3, the DNA is TGTGCCACCCAGCGGGACTCGAATGAAAAACTGATTTTT.

V usage is TRBV29-1 and J usage is TRBJ1-2; 7 bases agree with TRBD1. J was trimmed by 3 bases and V by 3 bases; bases with no gene match: 1. Germline CDR1 is SQVTM and CDR2 is ANQGSEA. This CDR3 region has 12 residues. The CDR3, as DNA: TGCAGCGTTGACAGGGGGGACTATGGCTACACCTTC. Translated, it gives CSVDRGDYGYTF.

This clonotype showed up many times. This chain links TRBV4-1 with TRBJ1-5; D is unclear. The V end lost 3 bases, the J end lost 8 bases, and 11 bases lay between the germline ends. This CDR3 region has 13 residues. Germline V gene sequence: CDR1 MGHRA, CDR2 YSYEKL. Here the CDR3 DNA reads TGCGCCAGCAGCCAGGGCCGCCTGGAGCCCCAGCATTTT. Translating gives CASSQGRLEPQHF.

This clonotype was observed at least ten times. The chain recombines TRBV4-2 with TRBJ2-1; perhaps TRBD2 as D (5 bases). Germline V gene sequence: CDR1 LGHNA, CDR2 YNFKEQ. The CDR3 runs 15 residues. Between the trimmed V and J ends, which lost 3 bases and 8 bases, there was a span of 17 bases. CDR3 sequence (DNA): TGTGCCAGCAGCCATAGTACAGATTCTAGCCATGAGCAGTTCTTC. This sequence encodes CASSHSTDSSHEQFF.

This clonotype was observed many times. The rearrangement joins TRBV2 to TRBJ2-1; D is perhaps TRBD1 or TRBD2 (5 bases each). Deletions cut 1 base from V and 0 bases from J, with 16 bases between. The CDR3 is 18 residues long. Germline loops: CDR1 SNHLY, CDR2 FYNNEI. As DNA, the CDR3 is TGTGCCAGCAGTGAAGGCGTGATTTCAGGGAGCTCCTACAATGAGCAGTTCTTC. Translated, it gives CASSEGVISGSSYNEQFF. Full variable domain (missing parts from reference TRBV2 and TRBJ2-1): EPEVTQTPSHQVTQMGQEVILRCVPISNHLYFYWYRQILGQKVEFLVSFYNNEISEKSEIFDDQFSVERPDGSNFTLKIRSTKLEDSAMYFCASSEGVISGSSYNEQFFGPGTRLTVL.

This clonotype is termed medium-sized. The rearrangement uses TRBV6-6 and TRBJ2-7; 10 bases map to TRBD1. CDR3 length: 14 residues. The germline V gene has CDR1 MNHNY and CDR2 SVGAGI (reference sequence). Trimming at V came to 5 bases and at J to 6 bases, leaving 7 bases not matched to a gene. The CDR3 DNA reads TGTGCCAGCAGTCCTGGGACAGGGGTGGCCGAGCAGTACTTC. Its translation is CASSPGTGVAEQYF.

This clonotype appeared many times. V usage is TRBV6-1 and J usage is TRBJ2-6, with D uncertain. The CDR3 has 16 amino acids. The germline V and J ends were trimmed by 6 bases and 4 bases, with 16 bases remaining between them. Germline CDR1 reads MNHNS; CDR2 reads SASEGT. This CDR3 is CASSLDPTGGANVLTF. CDR3 nucleotides: TGTGCCAGCAGCTTGGACCCGACTGGGGGGGCCAACGTCCTGACTTTC.

V is TRBV29-1 and J is TRBJ2-7, with 7 nucleotides matching TRBD1. This CDR3 is built from 14 residues. V was pared by 6 bases and J by 0 bases, with 8 bases of the junction left unmatched. Germline values: CDR1 SQVTM, CDR2 ANQGSEA. In nucleotides, the CDR3 is TGCAGCGTGGCCCGGGACAGAGACTCCTACGAGCAGTACTTC. The encoded protein is CSVARDRDSYEQYF.

This clonotype is medium-sized within its sample. CDR3 protein: CASSGSGGNRNQPQHF. Written as DNA, the CDR3 is TGTGCCAGCAGTGGGTCAGGGGGAAATCGGAATCAGCCCCAGCATTTT. The V call is TRBV2, the J call TRBJ1-5, with 7 positions matching TRBD1. The length of the CDR3 is 16 residues. V was pared by 4 bases and J by 4 bases, with 10 bases of the junction left unmatched. The germline V gene has CDR1 SNHLY and CDR2 FYNNEI.

This clonotype was counted many times. The chain recombines TRBV4-2 with TRBJ1-6; tentative D call: TRBD1 (5 bases). The germline V gene has CDR1 LGHNA and CDR2 YNFKEQ. V lost 4 bases and J lost 5, with 15 bases in between. The CDR3 has 16 amino acids. The CDR3 here is CASSPGDNTNNSPLHF. As DNA, the CDR3 is TGTGCCAGCAGCCCGGGGGATAATACGAATAATTCACCCCTCCACTTT.

V gene TRBV5-4 combines with J gene TRBJ1-2; 8 bases match TRBD1. The ends lost 5 bases at V and 4 bases at J; junction bases unmatched: 7. Germline values: CDR1 SGHNT, CDR2 YYREEE (reference sequence). This CDR3 has 14 amino acids. The CDR3 DNA sequence: TGTGCCAGCAGGTCGACAGGGGCCGTCTATGGCTACACCTTC. Translated, it gives CASRSTGAVYGYTF.

This clonotype came up many times. This sequence joins TRBV24-1 and TRBJ1-1; D uncertain. The CDR3 consists of 13 residues. In germline, CDR1 is KGHDR, CDR2 SFDVKD. The ends were cut back, 6 bases at V and 1 base at J, with 8 bases in the middle. The CDR3 DNA reads TGTGCCACCAGTTCAGGCCGGAACACTGAAGCTTTCTTT. As protein: CATSSGRNTEAFF.

This clonotype was recorded at least ten times. V usage is TRBV19 and J usage is TRBJ2-3; D is unclear. The V end lost 3 bases, the J end lost 4 bases, and 14 bases lay between the germline ends. The CDR3 is 15 amino acids. Germline CDR1 reads LNHDA; CDR2 reads SQIVND (reference sequence). Here the CDR3 reads CASSILSKGADTQYF. CDR3 nucleotide sequence: TGTGCCAGTAGTATCCTCTCTAAGGGTGCAGATACGCAGTATTTT. Full variable domain (remainder filled in from reference TRBV19 and TRBJ2-3): DGGITQSPKYLFRKEGQNVTLSCEQNLNHDAMYWYRQDPGQGLRLIYYSQIVNDFQKGDIAEGYSVSREKKESFPLTVTSAQKNPTAFYLCASSILSKGADTQYFGPGTRLTVL.